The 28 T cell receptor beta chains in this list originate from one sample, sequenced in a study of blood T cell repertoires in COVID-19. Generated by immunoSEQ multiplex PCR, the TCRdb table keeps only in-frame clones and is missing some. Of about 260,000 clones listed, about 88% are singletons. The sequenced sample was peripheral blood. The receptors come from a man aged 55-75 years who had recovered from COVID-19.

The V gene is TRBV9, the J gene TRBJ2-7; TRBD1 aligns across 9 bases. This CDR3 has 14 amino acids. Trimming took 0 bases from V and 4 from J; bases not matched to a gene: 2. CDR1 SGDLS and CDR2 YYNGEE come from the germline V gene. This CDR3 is CASSVGDRDYEQYF. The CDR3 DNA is TGTGCCAGCAGCGTAGGGGACAGGGATTACGAGCAGTACTTC.

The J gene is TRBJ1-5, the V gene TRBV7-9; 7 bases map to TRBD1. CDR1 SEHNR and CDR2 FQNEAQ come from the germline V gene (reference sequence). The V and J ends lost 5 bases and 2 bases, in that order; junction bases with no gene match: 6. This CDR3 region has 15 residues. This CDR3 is CASSKTTGGNQPQHF. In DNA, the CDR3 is TGTGCCAGCAGCAAAACAACAGGGGGCAATCAGCCCCAGCATTTT. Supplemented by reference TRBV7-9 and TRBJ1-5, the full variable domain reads DTGVSQNPRHKITKRGQNVTFRCDPISEHNRLYWYRQTLGQGPEFLTYFQNEAQLEKSRLLSDRFSAERPKGSFSTLEIQRTEQGDSAMYLCASSKTTGGNQPQHFGDGTRLSIL.

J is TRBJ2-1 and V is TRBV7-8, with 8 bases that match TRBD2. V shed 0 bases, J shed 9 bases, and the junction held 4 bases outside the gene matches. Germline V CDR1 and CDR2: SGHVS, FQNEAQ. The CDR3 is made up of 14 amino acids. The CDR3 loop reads CASSLAFAGGEQFF. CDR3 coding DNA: TGTGCCAGCAGCTTAGCGTTTGCGGGGGGTGAGCAGTTCTTC. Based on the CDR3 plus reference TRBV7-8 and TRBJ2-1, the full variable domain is GAGVSQSPRYKVAKRGQDVALRCDPISGHVSLFWYQQALGQGPEFLTYFQNEAQLDKSGLPSDRFFAERPEGSVSTLKIQRTQQEDSAVYLCASSLAFAGGEQFFGPGTRLTVL.

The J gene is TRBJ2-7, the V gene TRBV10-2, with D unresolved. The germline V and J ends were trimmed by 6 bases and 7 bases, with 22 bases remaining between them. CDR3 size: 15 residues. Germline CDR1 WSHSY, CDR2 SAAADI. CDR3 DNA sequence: TGCGCCAGCAGGGAGCCGGGTTCCCTATCAAAGGAGCAGTACTTC. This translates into CASREPGSLSKEQYF.

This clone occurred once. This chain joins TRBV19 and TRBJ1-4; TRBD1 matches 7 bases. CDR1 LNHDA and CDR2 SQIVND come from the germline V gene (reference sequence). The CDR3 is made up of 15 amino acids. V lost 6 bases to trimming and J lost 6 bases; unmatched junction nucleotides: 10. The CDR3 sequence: CASRTLGQADEKLFF. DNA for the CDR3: TGTGCCAGTAGAACTCTTGGACAGGCGGATGAAAAACTGTTTTTT.

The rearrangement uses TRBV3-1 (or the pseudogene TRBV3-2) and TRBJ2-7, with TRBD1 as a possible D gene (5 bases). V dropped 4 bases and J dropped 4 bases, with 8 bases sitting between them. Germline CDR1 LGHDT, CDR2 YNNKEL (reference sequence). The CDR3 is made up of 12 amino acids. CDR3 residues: CASSRQGYEQYF. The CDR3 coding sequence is TGTGCCAGCAGCCGGCAGGGATACGAGCAGTACTTC.

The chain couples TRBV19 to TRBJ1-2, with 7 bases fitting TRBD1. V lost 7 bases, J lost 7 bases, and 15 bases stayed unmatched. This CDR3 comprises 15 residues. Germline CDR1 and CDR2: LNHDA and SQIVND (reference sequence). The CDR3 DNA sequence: TGTGCCAGTACACTAACAGGGGCTGCGGGTAGTGGCTACACCTTC. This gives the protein CASTLTGAAGSGYTF.

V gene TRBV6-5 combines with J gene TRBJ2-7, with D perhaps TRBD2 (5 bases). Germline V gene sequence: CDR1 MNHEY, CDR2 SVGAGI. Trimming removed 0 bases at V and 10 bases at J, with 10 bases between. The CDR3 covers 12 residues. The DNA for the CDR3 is TGTGCCAGCAGTTACTCGCTAGGGAGACAGTACTTC. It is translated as CASSYSLGRQYF.

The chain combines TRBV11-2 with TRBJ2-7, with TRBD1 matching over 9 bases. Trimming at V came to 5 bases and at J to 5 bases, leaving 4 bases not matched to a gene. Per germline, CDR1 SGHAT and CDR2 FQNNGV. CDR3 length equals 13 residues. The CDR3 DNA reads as TGTGCCAGCAGCCAATGGACAGGGGACGAGCAGTACTTC. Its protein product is CASSQWTGDEQYF.

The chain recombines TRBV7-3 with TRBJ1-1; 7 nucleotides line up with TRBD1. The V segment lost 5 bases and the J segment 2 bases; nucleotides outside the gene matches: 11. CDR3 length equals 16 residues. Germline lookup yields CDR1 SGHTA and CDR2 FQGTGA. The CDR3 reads CASSPPPQGSNTEAFF. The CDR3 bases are TGTGCCAGCAGCCCACCGCCACAGGGGTCCAACACTGAAGCTTTCTTT.

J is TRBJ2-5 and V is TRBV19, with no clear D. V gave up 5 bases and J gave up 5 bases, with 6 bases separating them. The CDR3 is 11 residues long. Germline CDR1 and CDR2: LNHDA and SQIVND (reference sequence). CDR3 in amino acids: CASSSGETQYF. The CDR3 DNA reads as TGTGCCAGTAGTTCCGGGGAGACCCAGTACTTC. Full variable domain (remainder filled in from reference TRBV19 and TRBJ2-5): DGGITQSPKYLFRKEGQNVTLSCEQNLNHDAMYWYRQDPGQGLRLIYYSQIVNDFQKGDIAEGYSVSREKKESFPLTVTSAQKNPTAFYLCASSSGETQYFGPGTRLLVL.

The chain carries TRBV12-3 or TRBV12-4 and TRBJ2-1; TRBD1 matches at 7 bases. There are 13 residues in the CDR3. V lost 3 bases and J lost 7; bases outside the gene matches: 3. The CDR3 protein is CASSLRGPNEQFF. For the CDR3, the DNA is TGTGCCAGCAGTTTGAGGGGGCCGAATGAGCAGTTCTTC.

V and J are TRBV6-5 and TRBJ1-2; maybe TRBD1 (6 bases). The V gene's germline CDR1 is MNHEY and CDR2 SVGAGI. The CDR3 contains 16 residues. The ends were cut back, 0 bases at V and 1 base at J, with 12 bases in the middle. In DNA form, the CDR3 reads TGTGCCAGCAGTTACTCGGGGACACTATATAACTATGGCTACACCTTC. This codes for CASSYSGTLYNYGYTF.

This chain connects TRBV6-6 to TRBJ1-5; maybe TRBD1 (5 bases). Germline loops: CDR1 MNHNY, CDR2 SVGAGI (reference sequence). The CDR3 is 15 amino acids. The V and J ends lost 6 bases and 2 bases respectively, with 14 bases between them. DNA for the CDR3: TGTGCCAGCAGCTTGGGACTTACCGGCAATCAGCCCCAGCATTTT. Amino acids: CASSLGLTGNQPQHF.

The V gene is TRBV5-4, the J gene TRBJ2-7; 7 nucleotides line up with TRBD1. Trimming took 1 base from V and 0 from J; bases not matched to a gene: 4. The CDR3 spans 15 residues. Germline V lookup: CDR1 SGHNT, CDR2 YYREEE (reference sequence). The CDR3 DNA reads TGTGCCAGCAGCTTGCCGACAGGGAGCTCCTACGAGCAGTACTTC. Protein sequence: CASSLPTGSSYEQYF.

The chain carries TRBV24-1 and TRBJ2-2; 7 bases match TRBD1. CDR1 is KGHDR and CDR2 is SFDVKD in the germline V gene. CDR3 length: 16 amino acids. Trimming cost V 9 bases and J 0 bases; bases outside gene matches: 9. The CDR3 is CATADLTGPNTGELFF. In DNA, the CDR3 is TGTGCCACCGCGGACCTGACAGGGCCGAACACCGGGGAGCTGTTTTTT.

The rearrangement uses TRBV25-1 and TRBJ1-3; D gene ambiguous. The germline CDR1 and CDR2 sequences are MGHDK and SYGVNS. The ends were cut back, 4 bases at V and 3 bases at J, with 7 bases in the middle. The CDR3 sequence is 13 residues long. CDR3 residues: CASSAHSGNTIYF. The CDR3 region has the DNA TGTGCCAGCAGTGCGCACAGTGGAAACACCATATATTTT.

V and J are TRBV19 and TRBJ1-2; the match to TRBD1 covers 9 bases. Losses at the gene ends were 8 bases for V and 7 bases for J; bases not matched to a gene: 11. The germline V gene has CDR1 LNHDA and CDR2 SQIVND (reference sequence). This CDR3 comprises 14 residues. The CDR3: CASLLGQGFSGYTF. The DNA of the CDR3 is TGTGCCAGTTTATTGGGACAGGGCTTTTCTGGCTACACCTTC.

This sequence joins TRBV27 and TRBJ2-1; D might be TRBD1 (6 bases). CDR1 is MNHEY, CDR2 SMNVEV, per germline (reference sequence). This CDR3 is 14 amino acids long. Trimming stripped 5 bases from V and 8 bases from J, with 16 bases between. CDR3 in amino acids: CASSRSPRGDEQFF. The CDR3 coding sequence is TGTGCCAGCAGTCGCTCTCCCAGGGGTGATGAGCAGTTCTTC.

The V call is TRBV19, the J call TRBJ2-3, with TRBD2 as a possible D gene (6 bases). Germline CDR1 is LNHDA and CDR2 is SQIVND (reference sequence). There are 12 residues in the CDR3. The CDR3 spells CAARGLKGTQYF. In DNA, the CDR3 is TGTGCAGCACGGGGGTTAAAGGGAACGCAGTATTTT.

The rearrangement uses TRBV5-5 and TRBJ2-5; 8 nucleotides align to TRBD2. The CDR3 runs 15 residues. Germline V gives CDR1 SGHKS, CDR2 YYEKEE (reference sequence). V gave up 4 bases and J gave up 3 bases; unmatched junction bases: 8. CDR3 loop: CASSVVGTSKETQYF. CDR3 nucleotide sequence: TGTGCCAGCAGCGTGGTAGGGACTAGTAAAGAGACCCAGTACTTC.

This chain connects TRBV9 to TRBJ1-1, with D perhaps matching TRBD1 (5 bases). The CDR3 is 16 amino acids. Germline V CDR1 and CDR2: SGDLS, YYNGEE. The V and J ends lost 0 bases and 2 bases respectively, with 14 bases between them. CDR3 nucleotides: TGTGCCAGCAGCGTAGTCCCCTCCGGGGGAAACACTGAAGCTTTCTTT. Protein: CASSVVPSGGNTEAFF.

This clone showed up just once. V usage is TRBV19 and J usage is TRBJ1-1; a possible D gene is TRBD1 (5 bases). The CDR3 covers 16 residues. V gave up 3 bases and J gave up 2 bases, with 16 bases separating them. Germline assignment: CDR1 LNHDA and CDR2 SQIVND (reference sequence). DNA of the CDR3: TGTGCCAGTAGTATGCCGCAGCAGGGTCCCAACACTGAAGCTTTCTTT. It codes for CASSMPQQGPNTEAFF.

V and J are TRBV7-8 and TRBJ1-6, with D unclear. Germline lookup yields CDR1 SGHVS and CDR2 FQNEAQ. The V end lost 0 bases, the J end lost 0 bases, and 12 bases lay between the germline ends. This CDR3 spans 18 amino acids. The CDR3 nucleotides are TGTGCCAGCAGCTTAGCGGGCGTGGGGAGCTCCTATAATTCACCCCTCCACTTT. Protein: CASSLAGVGSSYNSPLHF.

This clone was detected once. CDR3 DNA sequence: TGTGCCAGCAGCTCGTTTGGGGGGGGCTGGATGGAGACCCAGTACTTC. Translation: CASSSFGGGWMETQYF. V and J are TRBV11-2 and TRBJ2-5; D might be TRBD2 (7 bases). Trimming left V 4 bases short and J 5 bases short, with 20 bases between. The CDR3 is 16 amino acids. Looked up from germline, CDR1 is SGHAT and CDR2 is FQNNGV.

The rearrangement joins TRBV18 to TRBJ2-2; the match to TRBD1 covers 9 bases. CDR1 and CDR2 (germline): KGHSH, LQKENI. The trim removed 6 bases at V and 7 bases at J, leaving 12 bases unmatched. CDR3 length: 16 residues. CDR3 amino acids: CASSRRQGELIGELFF. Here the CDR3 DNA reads TGTGCCAGCTCGCGACGACAGGGGGAGTTAATCGGGGAGCTGTTTTTT.

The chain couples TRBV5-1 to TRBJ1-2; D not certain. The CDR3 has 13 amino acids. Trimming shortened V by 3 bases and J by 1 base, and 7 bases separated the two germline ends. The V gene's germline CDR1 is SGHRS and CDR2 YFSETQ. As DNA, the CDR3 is TGCGCCAGCAGCTCGGGATATAACTATGGCTACACCTTC. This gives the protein CASSSGYNYGYTF.

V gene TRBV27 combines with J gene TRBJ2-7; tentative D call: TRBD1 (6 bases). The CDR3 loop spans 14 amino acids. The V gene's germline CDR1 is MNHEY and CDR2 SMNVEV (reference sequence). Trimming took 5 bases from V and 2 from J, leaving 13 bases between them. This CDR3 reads CASSIRQVPYEQYF. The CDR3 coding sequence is TGTGCCAGCAGTATCCGACAGGTTCCCTACGAGCAGTACTTC.